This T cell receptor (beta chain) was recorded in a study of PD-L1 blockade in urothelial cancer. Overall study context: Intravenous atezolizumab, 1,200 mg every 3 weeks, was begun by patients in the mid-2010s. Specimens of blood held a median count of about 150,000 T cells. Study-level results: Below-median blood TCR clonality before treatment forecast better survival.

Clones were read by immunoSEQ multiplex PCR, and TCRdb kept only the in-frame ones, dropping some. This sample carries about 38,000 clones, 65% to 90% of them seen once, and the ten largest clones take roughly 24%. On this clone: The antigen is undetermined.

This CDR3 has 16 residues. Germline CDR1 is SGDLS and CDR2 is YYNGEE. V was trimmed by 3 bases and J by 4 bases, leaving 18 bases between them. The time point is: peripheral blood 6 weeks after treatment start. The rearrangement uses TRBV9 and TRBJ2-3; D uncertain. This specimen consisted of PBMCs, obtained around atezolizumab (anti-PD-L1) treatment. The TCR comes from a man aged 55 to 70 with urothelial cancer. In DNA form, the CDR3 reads TGTGCCAGCAGCGAACAAAGCTTAGGCGGTTCAGATACGCAGTATTTT. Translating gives CASSEQSLGGSDTQYF.